This entry is about one TCR beta chain. Its matching antigen is unknown. Here immunoSEQ multiplex PCR was the method, and the copy in TCRdb shows in-frame clones only, minus some. The sample carries about 160,000 clones, under 95% recorded once. V lost 4 bases and J 1 base, leaving 8 bases between the germline ends. The CDR3 runs to 13 residues. From germline, CDR1 is SGHRS and CDR2 YFSETQ. These data belong to a study of T cell responses to AZD1222 COVID-19 vaccine. Study findings and constraints: Increased Spike-specific TCR breadth and depth were observed after two AZD1222 doses.

The starting material was peripheral blood, obtained 28 days after the second AZD1222 dose. The source of this sequence is an adult who received the AZD1222 COVID-19 vaccine. This chain joins TRBV5-1 and TRBJ2-5; no clear D gene. CDR3 sequence (DNA): TGCGCCAGCAGCCCTTTCCCCCAAGAGACCCAGTACTTC. Protein: CASSPFPQETQYF.